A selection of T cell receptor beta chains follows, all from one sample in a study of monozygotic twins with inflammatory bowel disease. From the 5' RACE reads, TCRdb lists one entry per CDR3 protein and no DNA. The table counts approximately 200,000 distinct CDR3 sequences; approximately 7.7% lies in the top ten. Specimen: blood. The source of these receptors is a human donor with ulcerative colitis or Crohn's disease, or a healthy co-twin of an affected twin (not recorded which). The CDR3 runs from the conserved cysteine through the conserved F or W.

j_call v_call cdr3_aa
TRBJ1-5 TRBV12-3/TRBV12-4 CASSLPGQPQHF
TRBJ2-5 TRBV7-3 CASSLGRGETQYF
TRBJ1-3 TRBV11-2 CASSLRALDLTGNTIYF
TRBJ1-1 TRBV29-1 CSGEGLMNTEAFF
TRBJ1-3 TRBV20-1 CSANPGNSGNTIYF
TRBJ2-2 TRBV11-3 CASGSGTTGELFF
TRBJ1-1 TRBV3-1 CASSQVGKEAFF
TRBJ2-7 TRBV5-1 CASSLWTGGSYEQYF
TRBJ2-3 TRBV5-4 CACERERGTDTQYF
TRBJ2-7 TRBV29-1 CSVVLASFIYEQYF
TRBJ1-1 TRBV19 CASSPQGLWTEAFF
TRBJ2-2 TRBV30 CAWSSVAPPTGELFF
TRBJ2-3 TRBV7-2 CASSLDRSTDTQYF
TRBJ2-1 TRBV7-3 CASSPGVASYNEQFF
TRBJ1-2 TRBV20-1 CSALNDGNYGYTF
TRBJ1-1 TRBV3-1 CASSESGLGNTEAFF
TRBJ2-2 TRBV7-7 CASSPPGSKSTGELFF
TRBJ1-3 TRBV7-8 CASSLTDLSGNTIYF
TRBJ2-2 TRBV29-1 CSVEGGPGELFF
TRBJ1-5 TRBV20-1 CSAVRDRENQPQHF
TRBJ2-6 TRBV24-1 CATSAGGSSGANVLTF
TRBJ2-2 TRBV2 CASSEDRSNTGELFF
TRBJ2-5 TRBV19 CASSIYSGETQYF